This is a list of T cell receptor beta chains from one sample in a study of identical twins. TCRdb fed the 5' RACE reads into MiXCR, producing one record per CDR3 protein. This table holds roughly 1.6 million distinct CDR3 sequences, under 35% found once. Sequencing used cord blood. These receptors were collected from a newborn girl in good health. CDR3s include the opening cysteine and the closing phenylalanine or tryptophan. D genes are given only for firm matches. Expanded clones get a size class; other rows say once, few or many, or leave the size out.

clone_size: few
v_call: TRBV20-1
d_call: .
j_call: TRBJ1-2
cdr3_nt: TGCAGTGCTAGTAAACCTCCCCAGGAAGAGGACTATGGCTACACCTTC
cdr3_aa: CSASKPPQEEDYGYTF

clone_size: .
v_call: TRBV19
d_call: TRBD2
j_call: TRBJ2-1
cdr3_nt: TGTGCCAGTAGTTCCCTTCGTGGTCTAGCGGGCTACTCCTACAATGAGCAGTTCTTC
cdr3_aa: CASSSLRGLAGYSYNEQFF

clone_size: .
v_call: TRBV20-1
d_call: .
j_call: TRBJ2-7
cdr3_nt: TGCAGTGCTAGGGTACACCCTACCGCCCACGAGCAGTACTTC
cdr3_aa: CSARVHPTAHEQYF

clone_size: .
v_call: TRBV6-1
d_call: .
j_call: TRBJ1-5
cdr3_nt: TGTGCCAGCAGTGACATATCAAATCAGCCCCAGCATTTT
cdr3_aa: CASSDISNQPQHF

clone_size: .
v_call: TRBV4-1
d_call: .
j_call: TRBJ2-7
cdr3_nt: TGCGCCAGCAGCCAAGTGGGGTTTGGGGATATAAACTACGAGCAGTACTTC
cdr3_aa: CASSQVGFGDINYEQYF

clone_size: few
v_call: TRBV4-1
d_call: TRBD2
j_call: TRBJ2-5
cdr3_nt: TGCGCCAGCAGCCCAACAGCGGGAGAATCAGCGACCCAGTACTTC
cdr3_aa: CASSPTAGESATQYF

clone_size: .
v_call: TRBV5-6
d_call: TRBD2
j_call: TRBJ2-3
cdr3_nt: TGTGCCAGCAGCTTGAGCAGCGGGAGGGCCATTGGAGATACGCAGTATTTT
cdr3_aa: CASSLSSGRAIGDTQYF

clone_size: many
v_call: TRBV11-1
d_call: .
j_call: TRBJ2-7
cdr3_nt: TGTGCCAGCAGCCACAGGAACTCCTACGAGCAGTACTTC
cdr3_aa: CASSHRNSYEQYF

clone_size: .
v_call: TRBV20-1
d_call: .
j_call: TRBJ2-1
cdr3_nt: TGCAGTGAGAGGGCTTACAATGAGCAGTTCTTC
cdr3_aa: CSERAYNEQFF

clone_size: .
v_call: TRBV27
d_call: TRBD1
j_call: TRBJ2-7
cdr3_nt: TGTGCCAGCAGGCTGGGACAGTCCTACGAGCAGTACTTC
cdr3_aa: CASRLGQSYEQYF

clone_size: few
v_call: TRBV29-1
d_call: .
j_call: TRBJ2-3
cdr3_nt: TGCAGCGTTGAAGATCTAGCCACAGATACGCAGTATTTT
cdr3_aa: CSVEDLATDTQYF

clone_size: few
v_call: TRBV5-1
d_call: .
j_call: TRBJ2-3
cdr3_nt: TGCGCCAGCAGCTTGATGCAGCGGTTGGGAACAGATACGCAGTATTTT
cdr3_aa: CASSLMQRLGTDTQYF

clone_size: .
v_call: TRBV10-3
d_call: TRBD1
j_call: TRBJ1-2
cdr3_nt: TGTGCCATCAGTGAACAGGGGGCAGGTGTCTATGGCTACACCTTC
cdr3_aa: CAISEQGAGVYGYTF

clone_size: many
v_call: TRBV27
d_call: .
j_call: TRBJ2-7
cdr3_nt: TGTGCCAGCAGTTTATTCGGGAGCTCCTACGAGCAGTACTTC
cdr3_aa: CASSLFGSSYEQYF

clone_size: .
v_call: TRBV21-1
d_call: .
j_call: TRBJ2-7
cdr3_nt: TGTGCCAGCCTAACATTGGACTACGAGCAGTACTTC
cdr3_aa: CASLTLDYEQYF

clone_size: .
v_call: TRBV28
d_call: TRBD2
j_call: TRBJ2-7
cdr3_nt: TGTGCCAGCAGTTTCCTAAAAACAGCGGGGAGCTCCTACAATGAGCAGTACTTC
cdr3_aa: CASSFLKTAGSSYNEQYF

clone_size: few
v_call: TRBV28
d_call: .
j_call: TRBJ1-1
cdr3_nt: TGTGCCAGCAGCTATACAGGGAACGCTGAAGCTTTCTTT
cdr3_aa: CASSYTGNAEAFF

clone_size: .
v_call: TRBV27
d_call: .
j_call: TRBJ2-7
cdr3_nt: TGTGCCTGCAGTCTAACCTTTCCGGACGAGCAGTACTTC
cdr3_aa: CACSLTFPDEQYF

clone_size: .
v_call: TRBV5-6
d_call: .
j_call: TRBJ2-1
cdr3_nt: TGTGCCAGCAGCTTGACGGACCTCTCCTACAATGAGCAGTTCTTC
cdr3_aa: CASSLTDLSYNEQFF

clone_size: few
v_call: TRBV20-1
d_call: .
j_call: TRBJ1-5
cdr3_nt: TGCAGTGCTAGTAAAAGGGGGCAGCCCCAGCATTTT
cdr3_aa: CSASKRGQPQHF

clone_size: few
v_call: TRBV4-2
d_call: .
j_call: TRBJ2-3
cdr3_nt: TGTGCCAGCAGCCAAGATTGGGTGAGCACAGATACGCAGTATTTT
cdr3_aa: CASSQDWVSTDTQYF

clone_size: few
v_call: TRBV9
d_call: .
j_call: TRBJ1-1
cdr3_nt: TGTGCCAGCTCCAGAAAGAGGGCCCACACTGAAGCTTTCTTT
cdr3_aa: CASSRKRAHTEAFF

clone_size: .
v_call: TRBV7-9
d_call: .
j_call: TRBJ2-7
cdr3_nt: TGTGCCAGCAGCTTAGCTGCAGGCTATACCTACAATGAGCAGTACTTC
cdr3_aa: CASSLAAGYTYNEQYF